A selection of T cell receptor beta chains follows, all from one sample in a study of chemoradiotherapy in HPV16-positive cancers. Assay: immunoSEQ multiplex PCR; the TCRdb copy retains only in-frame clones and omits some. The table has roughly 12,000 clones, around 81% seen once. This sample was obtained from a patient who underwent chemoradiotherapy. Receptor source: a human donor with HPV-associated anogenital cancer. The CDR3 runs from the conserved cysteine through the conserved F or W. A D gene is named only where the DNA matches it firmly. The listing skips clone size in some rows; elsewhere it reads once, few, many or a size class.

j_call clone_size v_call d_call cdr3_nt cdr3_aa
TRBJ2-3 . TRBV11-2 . TGTGCCAGCAGCTCCTCATCCTTTAGCACAGATACGCAGTATTTT CASSSSSFSTDTQYF
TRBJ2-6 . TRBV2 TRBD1 TGTGCCAGCAGTTTTCGGACAGGGGCAGTGTCTGGGGCCAACGTCCTGACTTTC CASSFRTGAVSGANVLTF
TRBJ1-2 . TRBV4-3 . TGCGCCAGCAGCCAAGCCAGGGAGAACTATGGCTACACCTTC CASSQARENYGYTF
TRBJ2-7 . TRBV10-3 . TGTGCCATCAAAAAAGAGGACAGTTCCTACGAGCAGTACTTC CAIKKEDSSYEQYF
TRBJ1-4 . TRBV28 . TGTGCCAGCAGTAAATACAGGCAATCGAATGAAAAACTGTTTTTT CASSKYRQSNEKLFF
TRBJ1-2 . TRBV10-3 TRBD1 TGTGCCATCACTCGGACAGGGGGGAATGGCTACACCTTC CAITRTGGNGYTF
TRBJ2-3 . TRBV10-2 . TGCGCCAGCACAGAAGGGGCTACATACTTGGGGGATACGCAGTATTTT CASTEGATYLGDTQYF
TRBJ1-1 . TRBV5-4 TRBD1 TGTGCCAGCAGCTTGGGAGGGACAGCTGGGCGCGGCACTGAAGCTTTCTTT CASSLGGTAGRGTEAFF
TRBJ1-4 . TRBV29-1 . TGCAGCGTTGGCGGGCGGGATGAAAAACTGTTTTTT CSVGGRDEKLFF
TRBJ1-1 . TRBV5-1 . TGCGCCAGCAGCCAGAATAGGGGGGACACTGAAGCTTTCTTT CASSQNRGDTEAFF
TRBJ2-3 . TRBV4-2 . TGTGCCAGCAGCCAAGATCCTTTGGGGCCACTACTGTATTTT CASSQDPLGPLLYF
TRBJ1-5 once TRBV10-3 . TGTGCCATCAGTGAGTCGATAGGGTTCAATCAGCCCCAGCATTTT CAISESIGFNQPQHF
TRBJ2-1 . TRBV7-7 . TGTGCTAGCAGCTTAGTTATGAATGGGGGTGAGCAGTTCTTC CASSLVMNGGEQFF
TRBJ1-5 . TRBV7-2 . TGTGCCAGCAGCTTAGCGGGGGGGGCAGGTCAGCCCCAGCATTTT CASSLAGGAGQPQHF
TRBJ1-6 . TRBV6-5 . TGTGCCAGCAGTTACCAAGGACAGCAAAATTCACCCCTCCACTTT CASSYQGQQNSPLHF
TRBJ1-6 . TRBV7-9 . TGTGCCAGCAGCTTACTACAGGGTGATTCACCCCTCCACTTT CASSLLQGDSPLHF
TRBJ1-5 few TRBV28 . TGTGCCAGCAGGTGGGGCAATCAGCCCCAGCATTTT CASRWGNQPQHF
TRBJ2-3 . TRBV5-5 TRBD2 TGTGCCAGCAGCCCCCTGACTAGCGGAACAGGCACAGATACGCAGTATTTT CASSPLTSGTGTDTQYF
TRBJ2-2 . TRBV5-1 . TGCGCCAGCAGTTCGGTGGCTTGGACCGGGGAGCTGTTTTTT CASSSVAWTGELFF
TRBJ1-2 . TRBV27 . TGTGCCAGCAGTTTATCTGATATAGGGGTTGGTGGCTACACCTTC CASSLSDIGVGGYTF
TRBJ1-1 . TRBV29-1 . TGCAGCGCGTACGGGACGCTCGGGGAAGCTTTCTTT CSAYGTLGEAFF
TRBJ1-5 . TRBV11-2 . TGTGCCAGCAGTACGGGTCCCGGGGAGGGTCAGCCCCAGCATTTT CASSTGPGEGQPQHF
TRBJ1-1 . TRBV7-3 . TGTGCCAGCAGCTCCACTGCACCGGTGCTGGGTGAAGCTTTCTTT CASSSTAPVLGEAFF
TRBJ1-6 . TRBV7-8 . TGTGCCAGCAGCTTAGTGGGGTATAACAGTTCACCCCTCCACTTT CASSLVGYNSSPLHF
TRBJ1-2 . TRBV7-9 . TGTGCCAGCAGCAAGGACAGATACTATGGCTACACCTTC CASSKDRYYGYTF
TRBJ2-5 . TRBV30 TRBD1 TGTGCCTGGAGGTTCCGGGACAGGGGAGGCGAGACCCAGTACTTC CAWRFRDRGGETQYF
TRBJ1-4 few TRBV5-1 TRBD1 TGCGCCAGCAGCGGGACAGGGGGAGGCGTAAACAATGAAAAACTGTTTTTT CASSGTGGGVNNEKLFF
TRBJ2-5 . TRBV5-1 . TGCGCCAGCAGCGCGACGCCGGAAGAGACCCAGTACTTC CASSATPEETQYF
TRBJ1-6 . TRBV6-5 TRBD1 TGTGCCAGCAATTCAGGGGGAGTGCATTCACCCCTCCACTTT CASNSGGVHSPLHF
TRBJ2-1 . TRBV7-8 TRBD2 TGTGCCAGCAGCCATGGGGGGGAAGAGCAGTTCTTC CASSHGGEEQFF
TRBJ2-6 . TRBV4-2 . TGTGCCAGCAGCCAAGATATCGTCTCTGGGGCCAACGTCCTGACTTTC CASSQDIVSGANVLTF
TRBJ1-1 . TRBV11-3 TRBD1 TGTGCCAGCAGCGGCGGACAGGGGGAGAACACTGAAGCTTTCTTT CASSGGQGENTEAFF
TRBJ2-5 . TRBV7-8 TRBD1 TGTGCCAGCGGCTTGAGCAGGGGGCAAGAGACCCAGTACTTC CASGLSRGQETQYF
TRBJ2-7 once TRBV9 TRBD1 TGTGCCAGCAGCGCTGGGACAGGGAACTACGAGCAGTACTTC CASSAGTGNYEQYF
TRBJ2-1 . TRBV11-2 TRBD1 TGTGCCAGCAGTCGGACCGGGACAGGGTACAATGAGCAGTTCTTC CASSRTGTGYNEQFF
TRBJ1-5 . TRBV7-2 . TGTGCCAGCAGCGCCAACCCTGGGGGCGGTCAGCCCCAGCATTTT CASSANPGGGQPQHF
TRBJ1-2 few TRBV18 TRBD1 TGTGCCAGCTCACCCCTCGGGACAGGGGTTTACTATGGCTACACCTTC CASSPLGTGVYYGYTF
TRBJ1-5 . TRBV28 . TGTGCCAGCAGTTTTTCGGGGTATCAGCCCCAGCATTTT CASSFSGYQPQHF
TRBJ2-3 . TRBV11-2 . TGTGCCAGCAGCTTAGCGGGCACAGATACGCAGTATTTT CASSLAGTDTQYF
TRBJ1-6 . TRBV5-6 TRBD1 TGTGCCAGCAGCTTCCGGGACAGGGGTTATTCACCCCTCCACTTT CASSFRDRGYSPLHF
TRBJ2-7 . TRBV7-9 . TGTGCCAGCAGCTTAGCCGGCACGGAGGCCTACGAGCAGTACTTC CASSLAGTEAYEQYF
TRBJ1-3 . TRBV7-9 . TGTGCCAGCAGCTTAGTAGGAGAGACGGACACCATATATTTT CASSLVGETDTIYF
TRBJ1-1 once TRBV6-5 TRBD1 TGTGCCAGCAGTACGGACAGGGACACTGAAGCTTTCTTT CASSTDRDTEAFF
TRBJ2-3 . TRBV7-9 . TGTGCCAGCAGCTTAGTCGCCAGTAGCACAGATACGCAGTATTTT CASSLVASSTDTQYF
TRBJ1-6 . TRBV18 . TGTGCCAGCTCACCCAGGCAAGGGAATTCACCCCTCCACTTT CASSPRQGNSPLHF
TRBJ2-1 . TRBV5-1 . TGCGCCAGCAGCTCTCACCCAAATTACAATGAGCAGTTCTTC CASSSHPNYNEQFF
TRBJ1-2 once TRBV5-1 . TGCGCCAGCAGCCCCCTTGGGGGGAGCGGCTACACCTTC CASSPLGGSGYTF
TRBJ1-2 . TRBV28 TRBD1 TGTGCCAGCAGTTCCCCCCATCGGGTGACAGGGCTCTATGGCTACACCTTC CASSSPHRVTGLYGYTF
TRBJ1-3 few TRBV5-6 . TGTGCCAGCAGCTTCAGTCTCCCCAACACCATATATTTT CASSFSLPNTIYF
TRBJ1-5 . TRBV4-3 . TGCGCCAGCAGCCAAGATTGGGCAGGGGCCAGCAATCAGCCCCAGCATTTT CASSQDWAGASNQPQHF
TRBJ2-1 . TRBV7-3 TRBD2 TGTGCCAGCAGCCCGGGGGGGGCGGGGAATGAGCAGTTCTTC CASSPGGAGNEQFF
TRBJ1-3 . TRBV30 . TGTGCCTGGACTTTCGGGCGTAGCTCTGGAAACACCATATATTTT CAWTFGRSSGNTIYF